This T cell receptor beta chain was recovered during a study of CD8 T cells in ankylosing spondylitis. The CDR3 totals 14 residues. Germline loops: CDR1 MNHNS, CDR2 SASEGT. V dropped 6 bases and J dropped 0 bases, with 9 bases sitting between them. The study's findings and limits: Existing reports had already noted some motif variants in reactive arthritis synovial fluid and blood. What appeared characteristic of ankylosing spondylitis blood was a TCR beta motif of eight highly homologous variants.

This clonotype was picked up a small number of times. Its antigen is not known. Libraries of TCR beta came from quantitative 5'-RACE with molecular barcodes. A single record per CDR3 protein comes from TCRdb applying MiXCR to the 5' RACE reads. The table includes approximately 550,000 distinct CDR3 sequences, 12% detected once. The sequenced sample was blood, either unsorted or a sorted T cell fraction (not recorded which). The chain uses TRBV6-1 and TRBJ1-5; D is possibly TRBD1 (5 bases). The source of this sequence is a male donor with ankylosing spondylitis. CDR3 in amino acids: CASRGPYSNQPQHF. The CDR3 DNA follows: TGTGCCAGCAGGGGACCTTATAGCAATCAGCCCCAGCATTTT.